This T cell receptor beta chain was captured in a study of cytomegalovirus exposure and HLA in healthy donors. The study, taken as a whole, reports: HLA alleles were associated with 18,000 or so TCR beta sequences in a later analysis at 0.05 false discovery rate. An Asian-associated ancestry cluster reportedly showed fewer N-insertions than the approximately 660-donor mean in a later analysis.

The V gene lost 4 bases and the J gene lost 4 bases, with 10 bases spanning the gap. The CDR3 has 13 amino acids. Looked up from germline, CDR1 is SGHVS and CDR2 is FNYEAQ. Each of the donors was a healthy bone marrow donor. Both 60 Vbeta primers and 13 Jbeta primers went into the PCR. This table comes from immunoSEQ multiplex PCR, and its TCRdb copy is limited to in-frame clones, with some not included. Here the sample spans fewer than 140,000 clones, roughly 71% being singletons. In the case of this clone: Its antigen is not known.

This chain joins TRBV7-6 and TRBJ1-2, with unresolved D. The TCR originated in a male donor in good health and CMV-seropositive. Sequencing was performed on PBMCs. CDR3 protein: CASSSPPGYGYTF. In DNA, the CDR3 is TGTGCCAGCAGCTCTCCCCCCGGCTATGGCTACACCTTC.